This TCR beta chain was sequenced for a study of CD8 T cells in Susac syndrome. V gave up 8 bases and J gave up 1 base; unmatched junction bases: 7. Germline loops: CDR1 LNHNV, CDR2 YYDKDF (reference sequence). CDR3 size: 15 residues. An amount of RNA that ranged from about 0.45 to 1 ug was reverse transcribed with random hexamers. MiXCR, applied by TCRdb to the immunoSEQ multiplex PCR reads, yields one record per CDR3 protein. The table has around 280,000 distinct CDR3 sequences, 85% seen once; the top ten hold over 0.095%. The rearrangement joins TRBV15 to TRBJ2-3, with TRBD2 matching over 9 bases. Material: CD8+ T cells from PBMCs. This TCR came from a human donor with multiple sclerosis. The CDR3 bases are TGTGCCACCGGGCGCGGGAGGGAGGGCACAGATACGCAGTATTTT. It specifies CATGRGREGTDTQYF.